This T cell receptor (beta chain) was found in a study of response to subunit inactivated influenza vaccine (dated by TCRdb to the late 2010s). A note on the overall study: To follow how T cells responded to a trivalent subunit inactivated influenza vaccine, the researchers relied on deep quantitative profiling of the T cell receptor repertoire.

As encoded in the germline V gene, CDR1 is MGHRA while CDR2 is YSYEKL. V trim: 0 bases; J trim: 10 bases; unmatched bases: 9. The CDR3 contains 16 residues, cysteine and phenylalanine counted. The entry retains the CDR3 DNA only, 48 bases that are in frame from base 1. The library was built by means of RT-PCR. Sequenced on an Illumina HiSeq 2500. Clones were called with MiXCR by TCRdb after fastp trimmed the public reads at Q25, and only in-frame beta chains were retained. Each entry merges the rows of one CDR3 protein and shows their most common DNA and genes. This sample is represented by roughly 190,000 distinct CDR3 sequences; 10% to 15% of them were singletons. The ten largest clones represent 29% of the sample. Broad study findings and their caveats: According to the authors, only a limited number of new T cells may be recruited by each seasonal influenza vaccination.

Worth noting for this clonotype: The antigen it recognizes is unknown. There are no base qualities to consult, and no much larger clone falls within one base.

This sample also appeared in a second study, on T cells expressing NK-cell markers. The second paper states: 5'RACE template switching, by which a universal primer site and unique molecular identifiers were added, was used to make TCR beta cDNA libraries. TCR beta-chain repertoires were profiled in sorted CD3+CD56+NKG2C+, CD3+CD56+NKG2C- and CD3+CD56-NKG2C+ T-cell subsets from fewer than 10 donors. Of the eight sequenced donors, seven were found to be HCMV-seropositive and one was found to be HCMV-seronegative. In several experiments an anti-gammadeltaTCR antibody was added to restrict sorting to alphabetaTCR-expressing T cells. For six donors, the dominant CD3+CD56+NKG2C+ clonotypes were among the top 10 CD8+ clonotypes and accounted for about 1.0-8% of CD8+ T cells. Those dominant clonotypes were again the most abundant among CD3+CD56-NKG2C+ cells in several donors, at about 25-60.1%. It remained unclear whether the expanded NKG2C-expressing T cell clones were specific for HCMV antigens. Randomly selected healthy volunteers, three men and five women, were used as the eight sequenced donors. A commercial ELISA kit detecting HCMV-specific IgG in serum was used to determine HCMV serostatus. Peripheral blood mononuclear cells were isolated from blood by Ficoll density gradient centrifugation. Using Miltenyi isolation kits, CD4+ and CD8+ T cells were isolated from PBMC through magnetic immunoseparation. cDNA synthesis was primed from the TCR beta constant segment, followed by two successive PCR amplification steps. Libraries were sequenced as 2 x 150 bp reads on Illumina HiSeq 2000/2500, MiSeq or NextSeq. MIGEC was used to demultiplex reads and group the reads by UMI, and MiTCR was used to assemble and quantify clonotypes. To remove erroneous sequences, TCR cDNA sequences were retained only when supported by two or more reads. The tcR package was used for downstream repertoire analysis, and clonotypes were matched between fractions using CDR3 nucleotide sequence together with V segment. VDJmatch was used to annotate antigen specificity against VDJdb, with one amino acid substitution allowed in CDR3.

This chain is built from TRBV4-1 and TRBJ2-1; 10 junctional bases match TRBD2. The receptor comes from a man aged 45-65 years who received an inactivated influenza vaccine. Donor details come from another sample of the same person, matched by shared clones. The material was CD8+ T cells sorted from PBMCs, obtained 12 days after vaccination. The nucleotides read TGCGCCAGCAGCCAAGATGTAATAGCGGGGGGCAGAGAGCAGTTCTTC. Protein translation: CASSQDVIAGGREQFF.